The rows below give T cell receptor beta chains drawn from one sample of a study of blood T cell repertoires in COVID-19. The protocol was immunoSEQ multiplex PCR, while the TCRdb copy is restricted to in-frame clones and leaves out a portion. The profile covers more than 200,000 clones, with nearly 90% appearing a single time and roughly 3.1% taken by the ten largest. Input material: peripheral blood. Every receptor here comes from a man between 18 and 35 years old with active or convalescent COVID-19. The CDR3 runs from the conserved cysteine through the conserved F or W. Each record gives: J gene, clone size, D gene, V gene, CDR3 DNA, CDR3 protein. A D gene is named only where the DNA matches it firmly. The size entry is marked missing in some rows and otherwise reads once, few, many or a size class.

TRBJ1-1 few NA TRBV10-3 TGTGCCATCAGTGAGAACAGGGTTGAAGCTTTCTTT CAISENRVEAFF
TRBJ2-7 NA TRBD2 TRBV5-4 TGTGCCAGCAGCGCTGGTTTGGTAGCGGGAGGCGAAGAGCAGTACTTC CASSAGLVAGGEEQYF
TRBJ2-7 NA NA TRBV11-1 TGTGCCAGCAGCCCAGACACCTACGAGCAGTACTTC CASSPDTYEQYF
TRBJ1-5 once NA TRBV7-9 TGTGCCAGCAGCTTATTAGGGGATAGCAATCAGCCCCAGCATTTT CASSLLGDSNQPQHF
TRBJ2-3 once NA TRBV14 TGTGCCAGCAGCCACCACGGCCAGTTAACGAGGACAGATACGCAGTATTTT CASSHHGQLTRTDTQYF
TRBJ1-1 NA NA TRBV7-2 TGTGCCAGCAGTCCCTCAGGGAACCTTGAAGCTTTCTTT CASSPSGNLEAFF
TRBJ2-5 NA TRBD2 TRBV27 TGTGCCAGCGGAAAAAGCGGGAACCCCCCCGTGGCCCAGTACTTC CASGKSGNPPVAQYF
TRBJ2-1 NA TRBD2 TRBV9 TGTGCCAGCAGCGTAGGTAGCGGGGTGGGGAATGAGCAGTTCTTC CASSVGSGVGNEQFF
TRBJ2-1 NA TRBD1 TRBV5-4 TGTGCCAGCAGCCGTCCTCCCAGGGACAGCTACAATGAGCAGTTCTTC CASSRPPRDSYNEQFF
TRBJ2-7 NA NA TRBV25-1 TGTGCCAGCAGTTTCACTAGCCCACCCTTCGAGCAGTACTTC CASSFTSPPFEQYF
TRBJ1-1 NA NA TRBV9 TGTGCCAGCAGCGTGAGGGAGAACACTGAAGCTTTCTTT CASSVRENTEAFF
TRBJ2-1 NA NA TRBV12-3/TRBV12-4 TGTGCCAGCAGTTTGAAACAGGGCACTGAGCAGTTCTTC CASSLKQGTEQFF
TRBJ1-5 NA TRBD1 TRBV27 TGTGCCAGCAGTTCCCGGGACAGCGATCAGCCCCAGCATTTT CASSSRDSDQPQHF
TRBJ1-2 NA TRBD1 TRBV9 TGTGCCAGCAGCGTCTCAGACAGGGTCGAGGGAGGCTACACCTTC CASSVSDRVEGGYTF
TRBJ2-3 once TRBD2 TRBV3-1/TRBV3-2 TGTGCCAGCAGCCAGACTAGCGGGGGGCCTACAGATACGCAGTATTTT CASSQTSGGPTDTQYF
TRBJ2-1 NA TRBD2 TRBV5-4 TGTGCCAGCAGCTTGAAGCGGGAGGCCTACAATGAGCAGTTCTTC CASSLKREAYNEQFF
TRBJ2-1 once NA TRBV30 TGTGCCTGGAGTGCGTCTCTTAGCTCCTACAATGAGCAGTTCTTC CAWSASLSSYNEQFF
TRBJ2-2 NA TRBD2 TRBV4-2 TGTGCCAGCAGCCAAGTCTTCGGGAGGGCCGGCGGGGAGCTGTTTTTT CASSQVFGRAGGELFF
TRBJ2-1 once TRBD2 TRBV9 TGTGCCAGCAGCGGACTAGCGGTCCCCTACAATGAGCAGTTCTTC CASSGLAVPYNEQFF
TRBJ2-5 NA NA TRBV9 TGTGCCAGCAGCGTAGACGGGAGAGAGGGGGAGACCCAGTACTTC CASSVDGREGETQYF
TRBJ2-5 NA NA TRBV5-4 TGTGCCAGCAGCTTGCGGCGAGGTAATAAAGAGACCCAGTACTTC CASSLRRGNKETQYF
TRBJ2-7 NA TRBD2 TRBV5-8 TGTGCCAGCAGCTCGGGGACTAGCGGGCCCTCCTACGAGCAGTACTTC CASSSGTSGPSYEQYF
TRBJ2-1 NA NA TRBV7-9 TGTGCCAGCAGCTCCCTAGAAGCCGATGAGCAGTTCTTC CASSSLEADEQFF
TRBJ1-1 few NA TRBV28 TGTGCCAGCAGTTCCCCTGGAGGGGCCACTGAAGCTTTCTTT CASSSPGGATEAFF
TRBJ1-1 NA NA TRBV7-9 TGTGCCAGCAGCTCCACACCTGGGAGAATGGGTGAAGCTTTCTTT CASSSTPGRMGEAFF
TRBJ1-4 NA TRBD1 TRBV14 TGTGCCAGCAGCCCATTACCGGGATATCAGGGGGCGGAACCTAATGAAAAACTGTTTTTT CASSPLPGYQGAEPNEKLFF
TRBJ1-1 NA NA TRBV2 TGTGCCAGAAGTAGGGACTCAACTGAAGCTTTCTTT CARSRDSTEAFF
TRBJ2-2 NA NA TRBV5-8 TGTGCCAGCAGTGGGCAGGCCACCGGGGAGCTGTTTTTT CASSGQATGELFF
TRBJ2-1 NA NA TRBV7-3 TGTGCCAGCAGCTGGAGGGAAAGGGATGAGCAGTTCTTC CASSWRERDEQFF
TRBJ1-4 NA NA TRBV6-2/TRBV6-3 TGTGCCAGCAGTTACAGGGGCATTCCGGAAGAAAAACTGTTTTTT CASSYRGIPEEKLFF
TRBJ2-7 NA TRBD2 TRBV27 TGTGCCAGCAGTTTATCCCCTAGCGGGAGAGACGAGCAGTACTTC CASSLSPSGRDEQYF
TRBJ2-7 NA NA TRBV28 TGTGCCAGCAGTCCGTCCCGCCCAGCGGACGAGCAGTACTTC CASSPSRPADEQYF
TRBJ2-7 NA TRBD2 TRBV5-1 TGCGCCAGCAGCTTGGGGCCTAGCGGGAGATCGCTCGTTTTC CASSLGPSGRSLVF
TRBJ1-1 once NA TRBV7-8 TGTGCCAGCAGCTTTTCAGTGCCCCCGAACACTAAAGCTTTCTTT CASSFSVPPNTKAFF
TRBJ1-6 NA TRBD1 TRBV27 TGTGCCAGCAGTTCCCGGACAGGGGTTTTCAATTCACCCCTCCACTTT CASSSRTGVFNSPLHF
TRBJ1-5 NA TRBD1 TRBV6-1 TGTGCCAGCAGTGAAGACAGGGGGGCTAATCAGCCCCAGCATTTT CASSEDRGANQPQHF
TRBJ2-3 NA TRBD2 TRBV7-3 TGTGCCAGCAGCGATAGCGGGGTGCCCGCAGATACGCAGTATTTT CASSDSGVPADTQYF